These 25 T cell receptor beta chains share one sample of origin, sequenced in a study of T cells after yellow fever vaccination. TCRdb itself ran the 5' RACE reads through MiXCR, one entry per CDR3 protein. In the table there are about 320,000 distinct CDR3 sequences, approximately 12% of which are singletons. Specimen: CD4+ T cells sorted from PBMCs, collected 15 days after the yellow fever booster vaccination. These TCRs come from a man aged 18 to 30 who received the YFV17D yellow fever vaccine.

V is TRBV19 and J is TRBJ2-1; D is possibly TRBD1 (5 bases). The CDR3 length is 13 residues. The ends were cut back, 4 bases at V and 9 bases at J, with 13 bases in the middle. CDR1 and CDR2 from the germline V gene are LNHDA and SQIVND (reference sequence). CDR3 nucleotides: TGTGCCAGTAGTAATAATCAGGGTCGTGAGCAGTTCTTC. Translation: CASSNNQGREQFF. The full variable domain, with the rest looked up from reference TRBV19 and TRBJ2-1, is DGGITQSPKYLFRKEGQNVTLSCEQNLNHDAMYWYRQDPGQGLRLIYYSQIVNDFQKGDIAEGYSVSREKKESFPLTVTSAQKNPTAFYLCASSNNQGREQFFGPGTRLTVL.

This clonotype appeared many times. This chain connects TRBV3-1 to TRBJ1-2, with D possibly being TRBD1 (5 bases). V lost 4 bases and J lost 4, with 16 bases in between. This CDR3 is built from 15 residues. Germline assignment: CDR1 LGHDT and CDR2 YNNKEL (reference sequence). CDR3 nucleotides: TGTGCCAGCAGCCTTGGGGACGGCTACTTCTATGGCTACACCTTC. This codes for CASSLGDGYFYGYTF.

The rearrangement uses TRBV2 and TRBJ1-5; D gene unclear. Trimming cost V 4 bases and J 5 bases, with 9 bases left between them. The germline gives CDR1 SNHLY, CDR2 FYNNEI. The CDR3 contains 13 residues. In nucleotides, the CDR3 is TGTGCCAGCAGTGGATCCGAGGATCAGCCCCAGCATTTT. Translation gives CASSGSEDQPQHF.

The DNA for the CDR3 is TGTGCCAGCAGCCGAACCGGGGCTAGCAGCGCTGAGCAGTTCTTC. Translation gives CASSRTGASSAEQFF. The chain combines TRBV7-6 with TRBJ2-1; D is tentatively TRBD1 or TRBD2 (5 bases each). The CDR3 consists of 15 residues. Germline CDR1 SGHVS, CDR2 FNYEAQ. V was trimmed by 5 bases and J by 9 bases, leaving 20 bases between them.

The chain links TRBV5-1 to TRBJ1-1; no clear D gene. With 3 bases removed from V and 0 bases from J, the gap between germline ends came to 9 bases. Germline loops: CDR1 SGHRS, CDR2 YFSETQ. The CDR3 extends over 14 amino acids. The CDR3 nucleotides are TGCGCCAGCAGCTCGCTGGACCTGAACACTGAAGCTTTCTTT. Translation gives CASSSLDLNTEAFF.

This clonotype was found a few times. The chain joins TRBV6-5 to TRBJ2-3, with TRBD1 matching over 7 bases. The CDR3 spans 13 residues. With V trimmed by 7 bases and J by 3 bases, 4 bases remained unmatched. CDR1 and CDR2 (germline): MNHEY, SVGAGI. The CDR3 coding sequence is TGTGCCAGCAAGGGACAGCAAACAGATACGCAGTATTTT. Translation gives CASKGQQTDTQYF.

This clonotype was found a few times. The CDR3 loop reads CASSQVTTYNEQFF. As DNA, the CDR3 is TGTGCCAGCAGCCAAGTTACTACCTACAATGAGCAGTTCTTC. V is TRBV4-2 and J is TRBJ2-1; no clear D. Trimming shortened V by 1 base and J by 2 bases, and 6 bases separated the two germline ends. This CDR3 has 14 residues. CDR1 LGHNA and CDR2 YNFKEQ come from the germline V gene.

The rearrangement joins TRBV9 to TRBJ1-4; no reliable D call. Germline-derived CDR1 and CDR2 are SGDLS and YYNGEE. The CDR3 consists of 15 residues. Trimming pared 0 bases from V and 0 bases from J, leaving 6 bases between. CDR3 in DNA: TGTGCCAGCAGCGTAGGGGTGACAACTAATGAAAAACTGTTTTTT. The encoded protein is CASSVGVTTNEKLFF.

V usage is TRBV7-9 and J usage is TRBJ2-5, with D maybe TRBD1 (5 bases). Deletions cut 4 bases from V and 5 bases from J, with 14 bases between. The germline V gene encodes CDR1 SEHNR and CDR2 FQNEAQ (reference sequence). The CDR3 totals 14 residues. CDR3 DNA sequence: TGTGCCAGCAGCTCCCAGCAGGGTGTCGAGACCCAGTACTTC. Translation gives CASSSQQGVETQYF. Looking up the rest from reference TRBV7-9 and TRBJ2-5 gives the full variable domain: DTGVSQNPRHKITKRGQNVTFRCDPISEHNRLYWYRQTLGQGPEFLTYFQNEAQLEKSRLLSDRFSAERPKGSFSTLEIQRTEQGDSAMYLCASSSQQGVETQYFGPGTRLLVL.

The gene calls are TRBV5-1 and TRBJ1-5; possibly TRBD1 for D (6 bases). The CDR3 runs to 14 residues. V was pared by 4 bases and J by 3 bases, with 11 bases between. The germline V gene has CDR1 SGHRS and CDR2 YFSETQ. In nucleotides, the CDR3 is TGCGCCAGCAGCCCAGGGGAGCCCAATCAGCCCCAGCATTTT. The encoded protein is CASSPGEPNQPQHF.

This chain joins TRBV7-2 and TRBJ2-3; 10 bases agree with TRBD1. The CDR3 spans 15 residues. J was trimmed by 3 bases and V by 6 bases; bases with no gene match: 6. Germline lookup yields CDR1 SGHTA and CDR2 FQGNSA. DNA for the CDR3: TGTGCCAGCAGTTTTGACAGGGGGCGGACAGATACGCAGTATTTT. The encoded protein is CASSFDRGRTDTQYF.

J is TRBJ1-2 and V is TRBV24-1, with a possible D match to TRBD1 (6 bases). The CDR3 loop spans 15 amino acids. From germline, CDR1 is KGHDR and CDR2 SFDVKD. Trimming removed 2 bases at V and 0 bases at J, with 9 bases between. The CDR3 region has the DNA TGTGCCACCAGTGATTCGTCAGGGGCTAACTATGGCTACACCTTC. This gives the protein CATSDSSGANYGYTF.

There are many counts of this clonotype. The chain joins TRBV7-8 to TRBJ1-2, with 7 bases identical to TRBD1. With 5 bases clipped from V and 8 bases from J, the junction kept 11 bases outside the gene matches. This CDR3 contains 14 residues. Germline CDR1 is SGHVS and CDR2 is FQNEAQ. Here the CDR3 reads CASSPERGLGGYTF. The CDR3 region has the DNA TGTGCCAGCAGCCCCGAGAGGGGGCTCGGCGGCTACACCTTC.

This chain uses TRBV7-9 with TRBJ2-1; 9 bases map to TRBD2. CDR3 length: 13 amino acids. Trimming cost V 11 bases and J 4 bases; bases outside gene matches: 6. Germline CDR1 and CDR2: SEHNR and FQNEAQ (reference sequence). The CDR3 protein is CAGRRGGYNEQFF. CDR3 in DNA: TGTGCCGGGAGGCGGGGGGGTTACAATGAGCAGTTCTTC. Together with reference TRBV7-9 and TRBJ2-1, the CDR3 gives the full variable domain: DTGVSQNPRHKITKRGQNVTFRCDPISEHNRLYWYRQTLGQGPEFLTYFQNEAQLEKSRLLSDRFSAERPKGSFSTLEIQRTEQGDSAMYLCAGRRGGYNEQFFGPGTRLTVL.

This clonotype occurred many times. The chain carries TRBV5-1 and TRBJ2-7, with TRBD2 matching over 11 bases. V trimming: 1 base; J trimming: 2 bases; junction bases outside the gene matches: 5. The germline V gene encodes CDR1 SGHRS and CDR2 YFSETQ. The length of the CDR3 is 16 residues. The CDR3 region has the DNA TGCGCCAGCAGCTTGAGTCTAGCGGGGGGAGCCTACGAGCAGTACTTC. The encoded protein is CASSLSLAGGAYEQYF.

The chain carries TRBV19 and TRBJ2-1; D possibly corresponds to TRBD1 (5 bases). The CDR3 totals 13 residues. CDR1 is LNHDA and CDR2 is SQIVND in the germline V gene (reference sequence). The germline V and J ends were trimmed by 6 bases and 8 bases, with 14 bases remaining between them. CDR3 coding DNA: TGTGCCAGTAGGATGGGCGGACAATATGAGCAGTTCTTC. Its protein product is CASRMGGQYEQFF.

This clonotype was detected many times. This chain's CDR3 is CASSHGLAGSADNEQFF. CDR3 DNA: TGTGCCAGCAGCCACGGACTAGCGGGGAGCGCGGACAATGAGCAGTTCTTC. V gene TRBV3-1 combines with J gene TRBJ2-1; 12 nucleotides match TRBD2. The CDR3 is made up of 17 amino acids. Germline CDR1 and CDR2: LGHDT and YNNKEL (reference sequence). V shed 3 bases, J shed 5 bases, and the junction held 8 bases outside the gene matches.

The gene calls are TRBV18 and TRBJ2-1; unclear D gene. This CDR3 is built from 13 residues. The V gene lost 1 base and the J gene lost 7 bases, with 8 bases spanning the gap. The germline CDR1 and CDR2 sequences are KGHSH and LQKENI. CDR3 DNA: TGTGCCAGCTCACCACGGCCTGATAATGAGCAGTTCTTC. Its protein is CASSPRPDNEQFF.

V gene TRBV20-1 combines with J gene TRBJ1-1, with D possibly matching TRBD1 (5 bases). The V and J ends lost 0 bases and 3 bases respectively, with 14 bases between them. CDR1 and CDR2 from the germline V gene are DFQATT and SNEGSKA (reference sequence). The CDR3 has 15 residues. The CDR3 is CSARDPWRGDTEAFF. DNA for the CDR3: TGCAGTGCTAGAGATCCCTGGAGAGGGGACACTGAAGCTTTCTTT.

The chain carries TRBV5-1 and TRBJ2-5, with TRBD2 identical over 10 bases. Germline CDR1 and CDR2: SGHRS and YFSETQ. J was trimmed by 1 base and V by 0 bases; bases with no gene match: 6. CDR3 length: 17 residues. CDR3 in DNA: TGCGCCAGCAGCTTGGCCCGGGCTAGCGGGGGCCAAGAGACCCAGTACTTC. This encodes CASSLARASGGQETQYF. Together with reference TRBV5-1 and TRBJ2-5, the CDR3 gives the full variable domain: KAGVTQTPRYLIKTRGQQVTLSCSPISGHRSVSWYQQTPGQGLQFLFEYFSETQRNKGNFPGRFSGRQFSNSRSEMNVSTLELGDSALYLCASSLARASGGQETQYFGPGTRLLVL.

This clonotype appeared a few times. V usage is TRBV21-1 and J usage is TRBJ2-5; TRBD1, the D gene given by the table, was not confirmed from the DNA. TRBV21-1 is termed a pseudogene. This CDR3 is 16 amino acids long. CDR3 sequence (DNA): TGTGCCAGCAGCAGGGTAGGACAGGGTGGTCGGGAGACCCAGTACTTC. Its translation is CASSRVGQGGRETQYF.

This clonotype was picked up a small number of times. In DNA, the CDR3 is TGTGCCAGCAGCACTCGACAGGGTTGGGCCAACGTCCTGACTTTC. It codes for CASSTRQGWANVLTF. This sequence joins TRBV5-6 and TRBJ2-6, with TRBD1 identical over 7 bases. V shed 4 bases and J 5 bases; nucleotides not matched to a gene: 6. Germline CDR1 is SGHDT and CDR2 is YYEEEE. The CDR3 spans 15 residues.

The rearrangement links TRBV7-7 to TRBJ2-1; 8 positions match TRBD2. Trimming at V came to 5 bases and at J to 7 bases, leaving 13 bases not matched to a gene. Germline V gene lookup returns CDR1 SSHAT and CDR2 FNYEAQ (reference sequence). The CDR3 totals 16 residues. The DNA of the CDR3 is TGTGCCAGCAGCCCTTTCGGGGGGGCCCCTCGGAATGAGCAGTTCTTC. As protein: CASSPFGGAPRNEQFF.

This clonotype has only a few counts. This chain connects TRBV7-2 to TRBJ1-3; 7 nucleotides align to TRBD1. J lost 2 bases, V lost 5 bases, and 6 bases had no gene match. Germline V gene lookup returns CDR1 SGHTA and CDR2 FQGNSA. This CDR3 spans 15 amino acids. The CDR3: CASSRDREAGNTIYF. The CDR3 coding sequence is TGTGCCAGCAGCCGAGACAGGGAGGCTGGAAACACCATATATTTT.

V and J are TRBV20-1 and TRBJ1-1; D call uncertain. V shed 1 base and J shed 8 bases, with 14 bases lying between them. The germline V gene encodes CDR1 DFQATT and CDR2 SNEGSKA (reference sequence). This CDR3 spans 13 amino acids. The CDR3 spells CSARGGTYFEAFF. Written as DNA, the CDR3 is TGCAGTGCTAGAGGGGGAACCTACTTCGAAGCTTTCTTT.